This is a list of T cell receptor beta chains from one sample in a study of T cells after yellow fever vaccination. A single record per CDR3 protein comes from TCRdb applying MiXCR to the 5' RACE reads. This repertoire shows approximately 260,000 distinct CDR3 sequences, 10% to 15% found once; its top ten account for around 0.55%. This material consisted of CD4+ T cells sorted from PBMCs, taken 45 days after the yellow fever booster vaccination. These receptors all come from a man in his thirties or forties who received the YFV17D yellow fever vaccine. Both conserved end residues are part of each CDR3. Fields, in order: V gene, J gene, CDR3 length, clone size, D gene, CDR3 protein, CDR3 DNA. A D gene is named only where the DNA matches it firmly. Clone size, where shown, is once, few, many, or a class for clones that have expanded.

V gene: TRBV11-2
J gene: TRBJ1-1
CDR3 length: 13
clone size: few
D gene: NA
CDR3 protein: CASSLLGDPEAFF
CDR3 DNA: TGTGCCAGCAGCTTATTAGGAGACCCTGAAGCTTTCTTT

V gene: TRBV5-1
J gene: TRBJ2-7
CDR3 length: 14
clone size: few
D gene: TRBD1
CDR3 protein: CASSSRTGPYEQYF
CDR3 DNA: TGCGCCAGCAGCTCCAGGACAGGACCCTACGAGCAGTACTTC

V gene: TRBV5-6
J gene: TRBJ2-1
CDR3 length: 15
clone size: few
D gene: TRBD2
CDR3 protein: CASSLASGREGEQFF
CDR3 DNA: TGTGCCAGCAGCTTGGCCAGCGGGAGGGAGGGTGAGCAGTTCTTC

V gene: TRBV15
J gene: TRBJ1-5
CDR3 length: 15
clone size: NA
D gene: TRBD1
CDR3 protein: CATSRDQGAGQPQHF
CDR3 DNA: TGTGCCACCAGCAGAGATCAGGGGGCAGGTCAGCCCCAGCATTTT

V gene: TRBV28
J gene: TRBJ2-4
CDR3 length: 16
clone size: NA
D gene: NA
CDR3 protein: CASSSGKVAAKNIQYF
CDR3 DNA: TGTGCCAGCAGTTCTGGAAAGGTTGCAGCCAAAAACATTCAGTACTTC

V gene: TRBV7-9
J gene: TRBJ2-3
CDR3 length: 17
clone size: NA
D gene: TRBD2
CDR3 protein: CASSLGTSGRRGDTQYF
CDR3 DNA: TGTGCCAGCAGCTTAGGGACTAGCGGGAGGAGAGGAGATACGCAGTATTTT

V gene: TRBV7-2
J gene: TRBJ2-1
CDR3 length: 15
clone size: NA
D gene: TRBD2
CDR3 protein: CASSLGGRASNEQFF
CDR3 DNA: TGTGCCAGCAGCTTAGGAGGGAGGGCCTCCAATGAGCAGTTCTTC

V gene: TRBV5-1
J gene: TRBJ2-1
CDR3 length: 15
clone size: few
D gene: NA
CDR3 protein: CASSLDLLSYNEQFF
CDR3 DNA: TGCGCCAGCAGCCTTGACCTACTCTCCTACAATGAGCAGTTCTTC

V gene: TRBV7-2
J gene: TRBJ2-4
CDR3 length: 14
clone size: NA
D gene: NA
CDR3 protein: CASSLARGVDIQYF
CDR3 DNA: TGTGCCAGCAGCTTGGCCAGGGGAGTAGACATTCAGTACTTC

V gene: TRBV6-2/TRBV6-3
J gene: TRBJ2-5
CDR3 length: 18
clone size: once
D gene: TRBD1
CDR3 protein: CASASNRDRGQGEETQYF
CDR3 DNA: TGTGCCAGCGCCTCGAACCGGGACAGGGGGCAAGGGGAAGAGACCCAGTACTTC

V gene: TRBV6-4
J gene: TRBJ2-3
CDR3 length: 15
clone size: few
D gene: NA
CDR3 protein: CASSDSKFGADTQYF
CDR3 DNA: TGTGCCAGCAGTGACTCGAAGTTCGGCGCAGATACGCAGTATTTT

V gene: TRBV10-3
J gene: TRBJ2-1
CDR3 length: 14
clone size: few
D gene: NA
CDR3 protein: CAIRLSGSHNEQFF
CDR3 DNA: TGTGCCATCAGGCTGAGCGGGTCGCACAATGAGCAGTTCTTC

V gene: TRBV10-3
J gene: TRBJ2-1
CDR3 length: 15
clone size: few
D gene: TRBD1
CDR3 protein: CAISTPRTGGNEQFF
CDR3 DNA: TGTGCCATCAGTACCCCTCGGACAGGGGGCAATGAGCAGTTCTTC

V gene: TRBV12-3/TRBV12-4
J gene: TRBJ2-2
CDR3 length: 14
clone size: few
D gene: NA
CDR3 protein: CASSQIGITGELFF
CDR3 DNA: TGTGCCAGCAGTCAAATCGGAATCACCGGGGAGCTGTTTTTT

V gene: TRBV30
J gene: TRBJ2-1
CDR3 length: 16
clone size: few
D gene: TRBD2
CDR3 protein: CAWDRTSGISYNEQFF
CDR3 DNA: TGTGCCTGGGACCGGACTAGCGGGATATCCTACAATGAGCAGTTCTTC

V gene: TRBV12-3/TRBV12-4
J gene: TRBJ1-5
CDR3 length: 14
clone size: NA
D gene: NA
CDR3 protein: CASRKQSSNQPQHF
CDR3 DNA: TGTGCCAGCAGGAAACAGAGTAGCAATCAGCCCCAGCATTTT

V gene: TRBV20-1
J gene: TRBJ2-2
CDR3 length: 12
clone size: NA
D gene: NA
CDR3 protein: CSATLGTGELFF
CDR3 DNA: TGCAGTGCTACCTTGGGCACCGGGGAGCTGTTTTTT

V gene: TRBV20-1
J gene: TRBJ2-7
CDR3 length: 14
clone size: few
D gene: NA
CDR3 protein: CSARTLGVIYEQYF
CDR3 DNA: TGCAGTGCTAGGACGCTGGGGGTGATCTACGAGCAGTACTTC

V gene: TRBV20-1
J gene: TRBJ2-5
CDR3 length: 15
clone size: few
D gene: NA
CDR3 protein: CSARVPGGAVTTQYF
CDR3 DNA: TGCAGTGCTAGAGTCCCTGGCGGGGCGGTAACGACCCAGTACTTC

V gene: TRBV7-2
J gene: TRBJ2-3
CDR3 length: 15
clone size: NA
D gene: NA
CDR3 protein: CASSLVGVKGDTQYF
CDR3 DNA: TGTGCCAGCAGCTTAGTAGGCGTCAAAGGGGATACGCAGTATTTT

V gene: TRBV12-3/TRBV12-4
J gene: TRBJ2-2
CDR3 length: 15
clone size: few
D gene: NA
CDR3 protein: CASSFGGANTGELFF
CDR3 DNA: TGTGCCAGCAGTTTCGGCGGCGCGAACACCGGGGAGCTGTTTTTT

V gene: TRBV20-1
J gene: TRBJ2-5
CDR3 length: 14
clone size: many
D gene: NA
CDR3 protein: CSASISRSQETQYF
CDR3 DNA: TGCAGTGCTAGTATTAGCAGATCCCAAGAGACCCAGTACTTC

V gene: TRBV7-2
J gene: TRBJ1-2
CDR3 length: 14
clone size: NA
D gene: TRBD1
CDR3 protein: CASSLGQGGYGYTF
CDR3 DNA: TGTGCCAGCAGCTTGGGACAGGGCGGCTATGGCTACACCTTC

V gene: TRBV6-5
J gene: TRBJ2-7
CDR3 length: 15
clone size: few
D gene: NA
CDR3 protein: CASSSTGREGYEQYF
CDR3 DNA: TGTGCCAGCAGTTCCACCGGGCGGGAAGGTTACGAGCAGTACTTC

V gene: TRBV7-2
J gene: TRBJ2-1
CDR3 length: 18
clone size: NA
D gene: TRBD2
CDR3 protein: CAISLALLAGGSYNEQFF
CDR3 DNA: TGTGCCATCAGTTTAGCGCTTCTAGCGGGAGGGTCCTACAATGAGCAGTTCTTC

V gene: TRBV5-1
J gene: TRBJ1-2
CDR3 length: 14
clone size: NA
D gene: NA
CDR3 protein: CASSLARDQDGYTF
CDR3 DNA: TGCGCCAGCAGCTTGGCCCGGGATCAGGATGGCTACACCTTC

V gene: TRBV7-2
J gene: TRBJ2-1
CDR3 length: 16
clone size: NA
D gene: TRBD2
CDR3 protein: CASSYKGLATYNEQFF
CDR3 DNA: TGTGCCAGCAGCTATAAAGGACTAGCGACATACAATGAGCAGTTCTTC

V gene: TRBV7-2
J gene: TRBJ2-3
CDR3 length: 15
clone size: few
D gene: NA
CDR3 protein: CASSRGTGLYDTQYF
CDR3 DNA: TGTGCCAGCAGCCGCGGGACTGGTCTTTATGATACGCAGTATTTT

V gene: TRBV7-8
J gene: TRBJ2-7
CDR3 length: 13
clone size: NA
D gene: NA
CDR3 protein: CASSLTRDGSGHF
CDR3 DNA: TGTGCCAGCAGCTTAACGAGGGACGGCAGCGGGCACTTC

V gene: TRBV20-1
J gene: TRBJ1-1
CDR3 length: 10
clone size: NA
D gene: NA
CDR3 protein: CSARTDEAFF
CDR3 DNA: TGCAGTGCTAGGACGGATGAAGCTTTCTTT

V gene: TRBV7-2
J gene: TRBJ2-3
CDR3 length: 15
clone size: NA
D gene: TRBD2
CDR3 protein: CASSSQREGADTQYF
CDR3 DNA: TGTGCCAGCAGCTCGCAGCGGGAGGGGGCTGATACGCAGTATTTT

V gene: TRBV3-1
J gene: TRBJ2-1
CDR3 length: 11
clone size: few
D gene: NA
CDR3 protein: CASSRSSEQFF
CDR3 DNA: TGTGCCAGCAGCCGTAGCTCTGAGCAGTTCTTC

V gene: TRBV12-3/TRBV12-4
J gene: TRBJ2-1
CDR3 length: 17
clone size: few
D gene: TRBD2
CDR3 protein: CASGRGTSGSSYNEQFF
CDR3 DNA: TGTGCCAGCGGTCGTGGGACTAGCGGGAGCTCCTACAATGAGCAGTTCTTC

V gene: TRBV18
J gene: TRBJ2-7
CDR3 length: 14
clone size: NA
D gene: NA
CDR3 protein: CASTRGAPAYEQYF
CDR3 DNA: TGTGCCAGCACCCGAGGAGCGCCTGCCTACGAGCAGTACTTC

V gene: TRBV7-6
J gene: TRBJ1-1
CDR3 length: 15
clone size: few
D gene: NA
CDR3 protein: CASSKEFRENTEAFF
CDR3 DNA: TGTGCCAGCAGCAAAGAATTCCGGGAAAACACTGAAGCTTTCTTT

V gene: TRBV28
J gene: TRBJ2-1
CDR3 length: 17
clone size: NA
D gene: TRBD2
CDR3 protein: CASSLLTSGTIDNEQFF
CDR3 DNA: TGTGCCAGCAGTTTATTGACTAGCGGGACCATTGACAATGAGCAGTTCTTC

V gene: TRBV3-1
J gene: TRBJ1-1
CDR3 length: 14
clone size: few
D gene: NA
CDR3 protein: CASSHMGADTEAFF
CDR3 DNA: TGTGCCAGCAGCCATATGGGGGCTGACACTGAAGCTTTCTTT

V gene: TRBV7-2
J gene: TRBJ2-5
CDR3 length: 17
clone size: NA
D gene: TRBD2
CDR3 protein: CASSLGGLAGVSETQYF
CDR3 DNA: TGTGCCAGCAGCTTGGGGGGTCTAGCGGGAGTATCAGAGACCCAGTACTTC

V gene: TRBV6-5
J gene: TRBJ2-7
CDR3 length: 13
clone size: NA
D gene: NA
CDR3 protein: CASPRDGPYEQYF
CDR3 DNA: TGTGCCAGCCCTCGGGACGGACCCTACGAGCAGTACTTC

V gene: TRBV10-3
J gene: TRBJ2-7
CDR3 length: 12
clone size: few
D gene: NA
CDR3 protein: CATQDGAYEQYF
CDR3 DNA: TGTGCCACCCAGGACGGAGCCTACGAGCAGTACTTC

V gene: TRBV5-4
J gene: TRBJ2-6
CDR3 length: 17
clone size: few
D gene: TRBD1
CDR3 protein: CASSLNPTGAGANVLTF
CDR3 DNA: TGTGCCAGCAGCTTGAACCCAACAGGGGCCGGGGCCAACGTCCTGACTTTC

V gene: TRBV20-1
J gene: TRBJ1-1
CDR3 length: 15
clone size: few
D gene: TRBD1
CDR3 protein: CSAPRQGSVNTEAFF
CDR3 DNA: TGCAGTGCTCCACGACAGGGATCGGTGAACACTGAAGCTTTCTTT

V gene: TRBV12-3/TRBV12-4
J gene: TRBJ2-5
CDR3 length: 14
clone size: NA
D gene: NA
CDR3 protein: CASRVAEQWETQYF
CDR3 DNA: TGTGCCAGCAGGGTCGCGGAGCAGTGGGAGACCCAGTACTTC

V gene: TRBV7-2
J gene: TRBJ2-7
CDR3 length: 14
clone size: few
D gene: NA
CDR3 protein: CASSSIQPPYEQYF
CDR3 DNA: TGTGCCAGCAGCTCAATCCAGCCCCCCTACGAGCAGTACTTC

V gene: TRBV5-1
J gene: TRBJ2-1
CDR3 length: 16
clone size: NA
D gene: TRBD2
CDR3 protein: CASSRSGTSGSNEQFF
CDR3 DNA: TGCGCCAGCAGCCGATCCGGGACTAGCGGGAGCAATGAGCAGTTCTTC

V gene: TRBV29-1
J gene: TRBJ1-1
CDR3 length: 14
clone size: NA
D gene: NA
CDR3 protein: CSVRGVLSYTEAFF
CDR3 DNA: TGCAGCGTTCGCGGGGTATTGAGTTACACTGAAGCTTTCTTT

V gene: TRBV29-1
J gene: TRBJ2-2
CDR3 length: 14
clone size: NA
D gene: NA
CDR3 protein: CSVQFFGGGGELFF
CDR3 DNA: TGCAGCGTTCAATTCTTCGGGGGCGGCGGGGAGCTGTTTTTT

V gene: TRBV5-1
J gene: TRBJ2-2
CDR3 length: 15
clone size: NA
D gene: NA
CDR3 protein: CASRRVILYAGELFF
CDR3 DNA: TGCGCCAGCAGACGGGTAATCCTTTATGCCGGGGAGCTGTTTTTT

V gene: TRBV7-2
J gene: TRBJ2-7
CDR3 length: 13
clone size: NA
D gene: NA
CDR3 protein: CASSRAGAHEQYF
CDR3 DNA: TGTGCCAGCAGTCGGGCGGGGGCCCACGAGCAGTACTTC

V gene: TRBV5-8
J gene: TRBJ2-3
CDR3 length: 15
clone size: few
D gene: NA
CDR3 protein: CASSLSVRETDTQYF
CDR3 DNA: TGTGCCAGCAGCTTGTCAGTGCGGGAAACAGATACGCAGTATTTT

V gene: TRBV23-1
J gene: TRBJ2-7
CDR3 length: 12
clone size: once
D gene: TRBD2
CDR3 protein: CASSPGLAGARF
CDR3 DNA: TGCGCCAGCAGTCCCGGACTAGCGGGAGCCAGATTC

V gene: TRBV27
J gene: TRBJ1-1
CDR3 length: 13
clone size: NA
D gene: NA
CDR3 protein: CASSLSRRDRAFF
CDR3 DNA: TGTGCCAGCAGTTTATCGAGGAGGGATCGGGCTTTCTTT

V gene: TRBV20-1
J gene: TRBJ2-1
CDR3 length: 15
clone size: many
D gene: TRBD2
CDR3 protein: CSASQTSGAHDEQFF
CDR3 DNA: TGCAGTGCTAGTCAGACTAGCGGGGCCCACGATGAGCAGTTCTTC

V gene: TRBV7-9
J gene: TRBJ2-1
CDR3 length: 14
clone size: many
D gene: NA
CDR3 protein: CASSLSASYNEQFF
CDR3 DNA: TGTGCCAGCAGCTTAAGCGCCTCCTACAATGAGCAGTTCTTC

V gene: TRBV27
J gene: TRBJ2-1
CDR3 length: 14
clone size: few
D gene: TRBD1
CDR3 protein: CASSLDRDRYEQFF
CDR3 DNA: TGTGCCAGCAGTCTGGACAGGGATCGGTATGAGCAGTTCTTC

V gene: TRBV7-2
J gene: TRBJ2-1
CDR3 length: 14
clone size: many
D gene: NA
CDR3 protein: CASSSSRTYNEQFF
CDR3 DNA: TGTGCCAGCAGCTCCTCGAGGACCTACAATGAGCAGTTCTTC

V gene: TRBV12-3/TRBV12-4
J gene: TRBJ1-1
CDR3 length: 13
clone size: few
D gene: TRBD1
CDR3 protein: CASWQGVTTEAFF
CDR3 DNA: TGTGCCAGTTGGCAGGGGGTTACCACTGAAGCTTTCTTT

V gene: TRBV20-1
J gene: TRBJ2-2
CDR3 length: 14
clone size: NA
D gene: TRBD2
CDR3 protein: CSARGSYNTGELFF
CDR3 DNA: TGCAGTGCCCGCGGGAGTTACAACACCGGGGAGCTGTTTTTT